Shown below are 30 T cell receptor beta chains from a single sample sequenced in a study of T-cell reconstitution after alpha-beta-depleted transplantation in children. TCRbeta library construction was performed incorporating unique molecular identifiers. MiXCR was run by TCRdb on the PCR reads, yielding one entry per CDR3 protein. The sample lists just over 950,000 distinct CDR3 sequences, about 31% occurring once. Sequenced here: PBMCs, mostly from graft donor cells, sampled 360 days after TCRalphabeta/CD19-depleted stem cell transplant. The source is a boy younger than two who had a stem cell transplant for SCID, so the T cells may come from the graft donor.

The chain is built from TRBV5-1 and TRBJ1-2; D perhaps matches TRBD1 (6 bases). CDR3 length: 14 residues. Trimming left V 0 bases short and J 4 bases short, with 10 bases between. CDR1 is SGHRS, CDR2 YFSETQ, per germline. CDR3 sequence: CASSLEGHSYGYTF. As DNA, the CDR3 is TGCGCCAGCAGCTTGGAGGGACACAGCTATGGCTACACCTTC.

The sample holds a few counts of this clonotype. CDR3 region: CASSPPREGRSPLHF. Here the CDR3 DNA reads TGTGCCAGCAGCCCCCCCCGGGAGGGGCGATCACCCCTCCACTTT. This sequence joins TRBV28 and TRBJ1-6, with D possibly TRBD1 on 5 matching bases. The CDR3 consists of 15 residues. Germline CDR1 is MDHEN and CDR2 is SYDVKM. The V end was cut by 6 bases, the J end by 10 bases, with 19 bases between. Variable domain in full (rest from reference TRBV28 and TRBJ1-6): DVKVTQSSRYLVKRTGEKVFLECVQDMDHENMFWYRQDPGLGLRLIYFSYDVKMKEKGDIPEGYSVSREKKERFSLILESASTNQTSMYLCASSPPREGRSPLHFGNGTRLTVT.

This chain uses TRBV20-1 with TRBJ2-7, with D perhaps TRBD2 (6 bases). Trimming took off 1 base at V and 3 bases at J, with 16 bases between the two ends. Germline V gene sequence: CDR1 DFQATT, CDR2 SNEGSKA (reference sequence). The CDR3 is 15 residues long. The CDR3: CSARGGMTGVYEQYF. The CDR3 DNA reads as TGCAGTGCTAGAGGTGGGATGACGGGGGTCTACGAGCAGTACTTC.

The chain is built from TRBV4-1 and TRBJ2-1; D is tentatively TRBD1 or TRBD2 (5 bases each). V gave up 0 bases and J gave up 3 bases, with 12 bases separating them. Per the germline V gene, CDR1 is MGHRA and CDR2 is YSYEKL. The CDR3 sequence is 16 residues long. This chain's CDR3 is CASSQERGRNYNEQFF. The CDR3 region has the DNA TGCGCCAGCAGCCAAGAAAGGGGACGAAACTACAATGAGCAGTTCTTC.

This clonotype was recorded a few times. The rearrangement links TRBV28 to TRBJ1-2, with a weak D call TRBD1 (6 bases). V gave up 6 bases and J gave up 2 bases, with 19 bases separating them. This CDR3 region has 16 residues. CDR1 is MDHEN, CDR2 SYDVKM, per germline. The DNA of the CDR3 is TGTGCCAGCAGCTCGACAGGACCGAGTACAAACTATGGCTACACCTTC. Translated: CASSSTGPSTNYGYTF.

The V and J genes are TRBV3-1 and TRBJ2-2; 7 bases are a match to TRBD2. The CDR3 runs 16 residues. J lost 5 bases, V lost 4 bases, and 10 bases had no gene match. Germline CDR1 and CDR2: LGHDT and YNNKEL (reference sequence). CDR3 DNA sequence: TGTGCCAGCAGCCTTAGGACGGTCGGGGGGACCGGGGAGCTGTTTTTT. This codes for CASSLRTVGGTGELFF.

This clonotype was counted only a few times. This may be a read error: a much more frequent sequence differs by one nucleotide. V usage is TRBV7-6 and J usage is TRBJ2-3, with D tentatively TRBD2 (6 bases). The length of the CDR3 is 15 residues. V was shortened by 2 bases and J by 0 bases, with 9 bases between the two germline ends. Germline V gene sequence: CDR1 SGHVS, CDR2 FNYEAQ. DNA of the CDR3: TGTGCCAGCAGCTTACAGGCGGGGAGCACAGATACGCAGTATTTT. Residues: CASSLQAGSTDTQYF. Based on the CDR3 plus reference TRBV7-6 and TRBJ2-3, the full variable domain is GAGVSQSPRYKVTKRGQDVALRCDPISGHVSLYWYRQALGQGPEFLTYFNYEAQQDKSGLPNDRFSAERPEGSISTLTIQRTEQRDSAMYRCASSLQAGSTDTQYFGPGTRLTVL.

This chain links TRBV7-9 with TRBJ1-1; no firm D call. The CDR3 runs 17 residues. Per germline, CDR1 SEHNR and CDR2 FQNEAQ (reference sequence). Trimming removed 5 bases from V and 1 base from J, with 20 bases in between. The chain's CDR3 is CASSRPVRGRSNTEAFF. The CDR3, as DNA: TGTGCCAGCAGCAGACCCGTGAGAGGGCGGTCGAACACTGAAGCTTTCTTT.

The chain's CDR3 is CASVDSLAYEQYF. CDR3 nucleotide sequence: TGTGCCAGCGTAGACAGTTTAGCCTACGAGCAGTACTTC. The rearrangement uses TRBV28 and TRBJ2-7; D is perhaps TRBD1 (5 bases). Trimming stripped 8 bases from V and 2 bases from J, with 13 bases between. CDR3 length: 13 amino acids. In germline, CDR1 is MDHEN, CDR2 SYDVKM.

The chain couples TRBV12-3 or TRBV12-4 to TRBJ2-3; TRBD2 is a possible D gene (6 bases). The CDR3 contains 14 residues. Trimming removed 6 bases from V and 2 bases from J, with 12 bases in between. CDR3 protein: CASSSDYITDTQYF. The CDR3 nucleotides read TGTGCCAGCAGCTCGGACTACATCACAGATACGCAGTATTTT.

The chain employs TRBV10-3 and TRBJ2-7; the match to TRBD1 covers 7 bases. Germline trimming cut 4 bases from V and 2 bases from J; bases unmatched to any gene: 8. Looked up from germline, CDR1 is ENHRY and CDR2 is SYGVKD. CDR3 length: 15 residues. CDR3 in amino acids: CAISGPGQIPYEQYF. In DNA form, the CDR3 reads TGTGCCATCAGTGGGCCGGGACAGATCCCCTACGAGCAGTACTTC.

The rearrangement uses TRBV29-1 and TRBJ2-3; D perhaps matches TRBD2 (6 bases). Germline CDR1 is SQVTM and CDR2 is ANQGSEA. The CDR3 contains 13 residues. Trimming took off 4 bases at V and 6 bases at J, with 14 bases between the two ends. CDR3 bases: TGCAGCGTTGGAGGAGGGTCACCCGATACGCAGTATTTT. Its protein product is CSVGGGSPDTQYF.

The V and J genes are TRBV20-1 and TRBJ1-5, with 7 bases that match TRBD1. The CDR3 sequence is 13 residues long. The junction had 7 bases not matched to a gene; V was cut back by 5 bases and J by 6 bases. Germline loops: CDR1 DFQATT, CDR2 SNEGSKA (reference sequence). The CDR3 sequence is CSAEDRESQPQHF. In DNA form, the CDR3 reads TGCAGTGCTGAAGACAGGGAATCTCAGCCCCAGCATTTT.

This clonotype was recorded a few times. V and J are TRBV6-5 and TRBJ2-1, with a possible D match to TRBD1 (5 bases). CDR3 size: 12 residues. The germline V gene encodes CDR1 MNHEY and CDR2 SVGAGI. V was cut by 6 bases and J by 8 bases, with 11 bases left in between. This CDR3 is CASSRLGDEQFF. The CDR3 DNA reads TGTGCCAGCAGCCGGCTAGGGGATGAGCAGTTCTTC.

This clonotype came up a few times. The J gene is TRBJ2-7, the V gene TRBV28; D uncertain. V lost 1 base to trimming and J lost 0 bases, with 7 bases between them. Looked up from germline, CDR1 is MDHEN and CDR2 is SYDVKM. This CDR3 contains 14 residues. The CDR3 region has the DNA TGTGCCAGCAGTTTATTGGCCAGCTCCTACGAGCAGTACTTC. It yields the protein CASSLLASSYEQYF.

This clonotype was recorded a few times. The V call is TRBV12-3 or TRBV12-4, the J call TRBJ2-6, with no clear D. The CDR3 contains 17 residues. V was pared by 6 bases and J by 0 bases, with 15 bases between. The CDR3, as DNA: TGTGCCAGCAGCCGCAATTTTGGTACCTCTGGGGCCAACGTCCTGACTTTC. Protein product: CASSRNFGTSGANVLTF.

For the CDR3, the DNA is TGCGCCAGCAGCTTGGATGGGGTCGAGCAGTTCTTC. Translating it yields CASSLDGVEQFF. The chain joins TRBV5-1 to TRBJ2-1; D call uncertain. The CDR3 loop spans 12 amino acids. Trimming took 0 bases from V and 10 from J, leaving 8 bases between them. Per germline, CDR1 SGHRS and CDR2 YFSETQ.

The chain is built from TRBV20-1 and TRBJ2-7; 12 nucleotides align to TRBD2. The CDR3 runs 13 residues. CDR1 and CDR2 from the germline V gene are DFQATT and SNEGSKA (reference sequence). The junction had 5 bases not matched to a gene; V was cut back by 6 bases and J by 5 bases. The CDR3 sequence: CSAGLAGFNEQYF. CDR3 nucleotides: TGCAGTGCCGGACTAGCGGGGTTTAACGAGCAGTACTTC.

This clonotype was detected only a few times. This chain joins TRBV5-1 and TRBJ1-4; no firm D call. Per the germline V gene, CDR1 is SGHRS and CDR2 is YFSETQ. The CDR3 loop spans 15 amino acids. V lost 4 bases to trimming and J lost 0 bases, with 10 bases between them. The CDR3 region is CASSTDGTTNEKLFF. The CDR3 nucleotides read TGCGCCAGCAGCACGGACGGAACAACTAATGAAAAACTGTTTTTT.

The chain recombines TRBV5-1 with TRBJ2-2, with D tentatively TRBD1 or TRBD2 (5 bases each). The CDR3 consists of 13 residues. The germline V gene has CDR1 SGHRS and CDR2 YFSETQ. Trimming took off 4 bases at V and 7 bases at J, with 11 bases between the two ends. This CDR3 reads CASSLGTVGELFF. The CDR3 DNA is TGCGCCAGCAGCCTGGGGACCGTCGGGGAGCTGTTTTTT.

CDR3 coding DNA: TGCGCCAGCAGCTTGAGCGGGTTCTCTGGCTACACCTTC. Translation gives CASSLSGFSGYTF. This chain links TRBV5-1 with TRBJ1-2; D uncertain. The CDR3 is made up of 13 amino acids. Trimming pared 1 base from V and 7 bases from J, leaving 11 bases between. Germline V gives CDR1 SGHRS, CDR2 YFSETQ.

The chain combines TRBV6-5 with TRBJ2-2; 8 positions match TRBD1. The CDR3 consists of 15 residues. Germline CDR1 MNHEY, CDR2 SVGAGI. V was clipped by 7 bases and J by 0 bases; unmatched bases: 4. The CDR3 DNA follows: TGTGCCAGCATTTCGGACAGGGCGAACACCGGGGAGCTGTTTTTT. Protein sequence: CASISDRANTGELFF.

This clonotype was counted many times. The J gene is TRBJ2-1, the V gene TRBV28, with a weak D call TRBD2 (5 bases). CDR3 length equals 15 residues. The V gene lost 6 bases and the J gene lost 4 bases, with 16 bases spanning the gap. Per germline, CDR1 MDHEN and CDR2 SYDVKM. CDR3 sequence: CASSPGSRSYNEQFF. DNA of the CDR3: TGTGCCAGCAGCCCGGGATCGCGCTCTTACAATGAGCAGTTCTTC. The variable domain in full, completed from reference TRBV28 and TRBJ2-1, reads DVKVTQSSRYLVKRTGEKVFLECVQDMDHENMFWYRQDPGLGLRLIYFSYDVKMKEKGDIPEGYSVSREKKERFSLILESASTNQTSMYLCASSPGSRSYNEQFFGPGTRLTVL.

The chain carries TRBV2 and TRBJ2-1; TRBD2 agrees at 8 bases. Trimming removed 6 bases from V and 2 bases from J; junction bases left unmatched: 9. Germline CDR1 SNHLY, CDR2 FYNNEI. The CDR3 has 16 amino acids. CDR3 coding DNA: TGTGCCAGCAGCGCCTGGTCGGGGGGGGCCTACAATGAGCAGTTCTTC. Translated: CASSAWSGGAYNEQFF.

The V and J genes are TRBV20-1 and TRBJ2-1; 9 bases are shared with TRBD2. There are 14 residues in the CDR3. Germline CDR1 DFQATT, CDR2 SNEGSKA (reference sequence). The junction had 7 bases not matched to a gene; V was cut back by 6 bases and J by 4 bases. CDR3: CSAIGLASYNEQFF. The CDR3 DNA reads TGCAGTGCAATCGGACTAGCGTCGTACAATGAGCAGTTCTTC.

The chain employs TRBV7-7 and TRBJ2-5, with D unclear. Germline V gene sequence: CDR1 SSHAT, CDR2 FNYEAQ (reference sequence). The V end lost 5 bases, the J end lost 2 bases, and 15 bases lay between the germline ends. The CDR3 spans 15 residues. The CDR3, as DNA: TGTGCCAGCAGCCGAAGAGCCGACGGACAAGAGACCCAGTACTTC. Amino acid sequence: CASSRRADGQETQYF.

A few counts support this clonotype. This chain links TRBV28 with TRBJ2-7, with D perhaps being TRBD1 or TRBD2 (5 bases each). CDR3 length: 14 amino acids. Germline V gives CDR1 MDHEN, CDR2 SYDVKM. V was shortened by 3 bases and J by 2 bases, with 11 bases between the two germline ends. In DNA form, the CDR3 reads TGTGCCAGCAGTTTTGAGGGGAGTACCTACGAGCAGTACTTC. Its translation is CASSFEGSTYEQYF.

This clonotype was seen only a few times. The V gene is TRBV12-3 or TRBV12-4, the J gene TRBJ2-3, with D possibly matching TRBD1 (5 bases). The CDR3 loop spans 14 amino acids. V shed 6 bases and J shed 3 bases, with 13 bases lying between them. The CDR3 coding sequence is TGTGCCAGCAGCCGCAGACAGACGACAGATACGCAGTATTTT. Protein sequence: CASSRRQTTDTQYF.

This clonotype was detected only a few times. J is TRBJ1-2 and V is TRBV7-2; 7 bases are a match to TRBD1. The CDR3 spans 17 residues. Looked up from germline, CDR1 is SGHTA and CDR2 is FQGNSA. V gave up 5 bases and J gave up 0 bases; unmatched junction bases: 12. The CDR3 DNA reads as TGTGCCAGCAGCCCGAGGATCGCGGGACAGCCTAACTATGGCTACACCTTC. Translating gives CASSPRIAGQPNYGYTF.

The chain is built from TRBV28 and TRBJ1-3; D possibly corresponds to TRBD1 (5 bases). V lost 3 bases, J lost 0 bases, and 12 bases lay in between. The germline CDR1 and CDR2 sequences are MDHEN and SYDVKM. The CDR3 contains 16 residues. CDR3 nucleotide sequence: TGTGCCAGCAGTTTTGGGGGAGCCGGCTCTGGAAACACCATATATTTT. This sequence encodes CASSFGGAGSGNTIYF.